These 4 T cell receptor beta chains were sequenced from one sample in a study of blood T cell repertoires in COVID-19. Profiled with immunoSEQ multiplex PCR; TCRdb holds only in-frame clones, not every one. The sample yields some 430,000 clones, roughly 88% seen once. The sample comprised PBMCs or T cells enriched from blood (not recorded which). These receptors all come from a man aged 18 to 35 who had recovered from COVID-19.

The chain links TRBV5-1 to TRBJ2-1; 10 bases fit TRBD1. Germline assignment: CDR1 SGHRS and CDR2 YFSETQ. This CDR3 contains 14 residues. V shed 5 bases and J 9 bases; nucleotides not matched to a gene: 8. The CDR3 loop is CASSSGQGTFEQFF. DNA of the CDR3: TGCGCCAGCAGTTCGGGACAGGGGACCTTTGAGCAGTTCTTC. Full variable domain (outside the CDR3, taken from reference TRBV5-1 and TRBJ2-1): KAGVTQTPRYLIKTRGQQVTLSCSPISGHRSVSWYQQTPGQGLQFLFEYFSETQRNKGNFPGRFSGRQFSNSRSEMNVSTLELGDSALYLCASSSGQGTFEQFFGPGTRLTVL.

The chain uses TRBV19 and TRBJ2-4; 9 bases fit TRBD1. Unmatched junction bases numbered 9, after V lost 5 bases and J lost 7 bases. Looked up from germline, CDR1 is LNHDA and CDR2 is SQIVND (reference sequence). This CDR3 contains 15 residues. The CDR3 bases are TGTGCCAGTAGTGCGATACAGGGGGCGAGGAACATTCAGTACTTC. Residues: CASSAIQGARNIQYF.

The chain uses TRBV19 and TRBJ2-3; D uncertain. The CDR3 is 14 residues long. V was cut by 7 bases and J by 2 bases, with 13 bases left in between. The germline V gene has CDR1 LNHDA and CDR2 SQIVND (reference sequence). CDR3 protein: CASTADSNTDTQYF. CDR3 coding DNA: TGTGCCAGTACCGCCGACTCCAACACAGATACGCAGTATTTT.

This rearrangement joins TRBV24-1 to TRBJ2-3; D unclear. Germline assignment: CDR1 KGHDR and CDR2 SFDVKD. Trimming took 7 bases from V and 0 from J, leaving 7 bases between them. The CDR3 contains 13 residues. CDR3 in DNA: TGTGCCACCAGACAGTATAGCACAGATACGCAGTATTTT. It is translated as CATRQYSTDTQYF.